This T cell receptor beta chain was captured in a study of cytomegalovirus exposure and HLA in healthy donors. Study-level findings and limits: Researchers reported from a later analysis that most CMV-associated TCR beta chains appeared HLA-restricted.

A multiplex PCR was run with 60 Vbeta primers and 13 Jbeta primers. Clones were sequenced by immunoSEQ multiplex PCR, and TCRdb holds only the in-frame ones, with some missing. The table shows about 93,000 clones, with 77% occurring only once. Turning to this clone: Its antigen remains unidentified.

Sequencing used PBMCs. This clonotype was obtained from a boy between 10 and 17 years old in good health and CMV-seronegative.

The DNA of the CDR3 is TGTGCCAGCAGCAAAAGGGAGAATTTGAATCAGCCCCAGCATTTT. Residues: CASSKRENLNQPQHF. The chain carries TRBV27 and TRBJ1-5; D remains unclear. Germline-derived CDR1 and CDR2 are MNHEY and SMNVEV (reference sequence). Trimming removed 6 bases from V and 4 bases from J, with 16 bases in between. The CDR3 loop spans 15 amino acids.